The text below deals with one T cell receptor beta chain. Its antigen is unknown. This record belongs to a study of T cells in localized non-small cell lung cancer. Repertoires were generated with immunoSEQ multiplex PCR, while TCRdb's copy carries only in-frame clones and drops some. The sample lists 45,000 to 55,000 clones, 70% to 80% occurring once. Study-wide results and caveats: Sequencing covered just one tumor region, so heterogeneity cannot be ruled out. When the top 100 tumor clones were examined, a median approximately 59 of them also appeared in the adjacent lung, which was paired and uninvolved. Uninvolved adjacent lung showed the highest T cell clonality, exceeding tumor.

There are 12 residues in the CDR3. Germline CDR1 and CDR2: MNHEY and SMNVEV (reference sequence). Trimming took 8 bases from V and 4 from J; bases not matched to a gene: 2. This TCR was sampled from a man between 35 and 75 years old with stage I squamous cell lung carcinoma. This specimen was peripheral blood, taken before any cancer treatment. The J gene is TRBJ2-3, the V gene TRBV27, with 8 bases that match TRBD2. CDR3 protein: CASWRGADTQYF. CDR3 nucleotide sequence: TGTGCCAGCTGGCGGGGGGCAGATACGCAGTATTTT.